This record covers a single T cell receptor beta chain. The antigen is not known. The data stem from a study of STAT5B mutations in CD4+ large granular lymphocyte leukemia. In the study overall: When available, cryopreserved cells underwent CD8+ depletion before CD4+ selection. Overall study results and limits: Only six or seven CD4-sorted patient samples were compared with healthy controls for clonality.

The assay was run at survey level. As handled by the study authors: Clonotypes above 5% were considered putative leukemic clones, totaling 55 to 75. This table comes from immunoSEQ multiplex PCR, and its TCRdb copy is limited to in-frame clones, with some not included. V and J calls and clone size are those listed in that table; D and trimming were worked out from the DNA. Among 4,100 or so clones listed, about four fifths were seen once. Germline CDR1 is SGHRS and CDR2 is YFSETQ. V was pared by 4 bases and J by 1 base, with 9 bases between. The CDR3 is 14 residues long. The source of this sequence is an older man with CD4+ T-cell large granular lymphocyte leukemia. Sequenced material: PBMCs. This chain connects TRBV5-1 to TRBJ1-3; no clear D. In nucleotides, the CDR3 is TGCGCCAGCAGCAGACCGGGATCTGGAAACACCATATATTTT. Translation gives CASSRPGSGNTIYF.